Sequencing of this T cell receptor beta chain was carried out in a study of blood T cell repertoires in COVID-19. Study-level information: Italy, Spain and the United States were the sources of the convalescent and acute COVID-19 samples. Nucleic acid was either cDNA or gDNA, and it came from T cells, B-cell-depleted T cells, or PBMCs.

Per the authors' pipeline: How many nucleated cells were present was estimated from reference gene primer amplification. Generated by immunoSEQ multiplex PCR, the TCRdb table keeps only in-frame clones and is missing some. V and J calls and clone size are as listed in that table; D and trimming were resolved from the DNA. The table lists 120,000 to 150,000 clones, approximately 89% of them singletons, with 1.5% to 2% in the top ten. With 4 bases clipped from V and 5 bases from J, the junction kept 9 bases outside the gene matches. Germline lookup yields CDR1 SGHRS and CDR2 YFSETQ. The CDR3 is made up of 15 amino acids. This clone is a singleton in its sample.

V and J are TRBV5-1 and TRBJ2-7; 10 nucleotides match TRBD1. This receptor was obtained from a human donor in a cohort sampled during active COVID-19. The material sequenced was peripheral blood. The CDR3 DNA reads as TGCGCCAGCAGCCGCCGGGACAGGGGATTCCACGAGCAGTACTTC. It translates to CASSRRDRGFHEQYF.